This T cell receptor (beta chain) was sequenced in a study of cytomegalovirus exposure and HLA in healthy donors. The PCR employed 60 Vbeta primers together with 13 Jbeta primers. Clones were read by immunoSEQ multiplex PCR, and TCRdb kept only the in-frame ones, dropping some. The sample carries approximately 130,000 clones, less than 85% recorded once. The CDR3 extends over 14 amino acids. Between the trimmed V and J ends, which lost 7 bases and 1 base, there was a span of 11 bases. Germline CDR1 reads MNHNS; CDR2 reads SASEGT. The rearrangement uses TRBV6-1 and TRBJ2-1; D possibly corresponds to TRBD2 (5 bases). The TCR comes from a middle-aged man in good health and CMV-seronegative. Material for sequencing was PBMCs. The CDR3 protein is CASNLLESYNEQFF. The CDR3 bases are TGTGCCAGCAACCTACTAGAATCCTACAATGAGCAGTTCTTC.